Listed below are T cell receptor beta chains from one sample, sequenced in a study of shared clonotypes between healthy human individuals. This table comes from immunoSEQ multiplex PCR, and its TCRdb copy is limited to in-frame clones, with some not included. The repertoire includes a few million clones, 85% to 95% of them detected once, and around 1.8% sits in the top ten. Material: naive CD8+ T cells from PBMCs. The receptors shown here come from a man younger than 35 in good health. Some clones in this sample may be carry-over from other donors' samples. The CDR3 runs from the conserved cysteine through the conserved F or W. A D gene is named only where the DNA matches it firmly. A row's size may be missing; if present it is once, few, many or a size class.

CDR3 protein: CASSNGLAGVTGELFF
CDR3 DNA: TGTGCCAGCAGCAACGGACTAGCGGGAGTCACCGGGGAGCTGTTTTTT
D gene: TRBD2
V gene: TRBV5-4
J gene: TRBJ2-2
clone size: NA

CDR3 protein: CASSQGVIAGGRRGTDTQYF
CDR3 DNA: TGCGCCAGCAGCCAAGGAGTTATCGCGGGAGGGCGCAGGGGCACAGATACGCAGTATTTT
D gene: TRBD2
V gene: TRBV4-1
J gene: TRBJ2-3
clone size: once

CDR3 protein: CASSLMGRAGLQFF
CDR3 DNA: TGTGCCAGCAGTTTAATGGGGCGGGCGGGATTGCAGTTCTTC
D gene: NA
V gene: TRBV27
J gene: TRBJ2-1
clone size: NA

CDR3 protein: CASGTGGVEIVGYTF
CDR3 DNA: TGTGCCAGCGGCACAGGGGGCGTTGAAATAGTCGGCTACACCTTC
D gene: TRBD1
V gene: TRBV27
J gene: TRBJ1-2
clone size: NA

CDR3 protein: CASSLVVRGHEQYF
CDR3 DNA: TGTGCCAGCAGCTTAGTTGTCAGGGGGCACGAGCAGTACTTC
D gene: TRBD1
V gene: TRBV11-2
J gene: TRBJ2-7
clone size: NA

CDR3 protein: CASSLINEQFF
CDR3 DNA: TGTGCCAGCAGCTTAATCAATGAGCAGTTCTTC
D gene: NA
V gene: TRBV7-9
J gene: TRBJ2-1
clone size: NA

CDR3 protein: CASSLSGTAETQYF
CDR3 DNA: TGTGCCAGCAGTTTATCCGGGACGGCAGAGACCCAGTACTTC
D gene: NA
V gene: TRBV27
J gene: TRBJ2-5
clone size: once

CDR3 protein: CASSQATAPGGGTGELFF
CDR3 DNA: TGCGCCAGCAGCCAAGCCACCGCCCCAGGGGGAGGCACCGGGGAGCTGTTTTTT
D gene: NA
V gene: TRBV4-3
J gene: TRBJ2-2
clone size: NA

CDR3 protein: CASSQDRRREAELFF
CDR3 DNA: TGCGCCAGCAGCCAAGATCGAAGAAGGGAGGCCGAGCTGTTTTTT
D gene: NA
V gene: TRBV4-1
J gene: TRBJ2-2
clone size: NA

CDR3 protein: CASSIGRGNTEAFF
CDR3 DNA: TGTGCCAGTAGTATAGGTAGGGGGAACACTGAAGCTTTCTTT
D gene: NA
V gene: TRBV19
J gene: TRBJ1-1
clone size: NA

CDR3 protein: CASSDRGTLMNEQFF
CDR3 DNA: TGCGCCAGCAGTGATCGGGGGACCCTAATGAATGAGCAGTTCTTC
D gene: NA
V gene: TRBV10-1
J gene: TRBJ2-1
clone size: NA

CDR3 protein: CASSAGTVVSAAQHF
CDR3 DNA: TGTGCCAGCAGTGCCGGGACAGTCGTCTCCGCAGCCCAGCATTTT
D gene: TRBD1
V gene: TRBV25-1
J gene: TRBJ1-5
clone size: NA

CDR3 protein: CASSLLAGAYEQYF
CDR3 DNA: TGTGCCAGCAGTTTACTAGCGGGGGCCTACGAGCAGTACTTC
D gene: TRBD2
V gene: TRBV28
J gene: TRBJ2-7
clone size: few

CDR3 protein: CASSISGSSGTEAFF
CDR3 DNA: TGTGCCAGTAGTATATCGGGGTCATCGGGGACTGAAGCTTTCTTT
D gene: NA
V gene: TRBV19
J gene: TRBJ1-1
clone size: NA

CDR3 protein: CASSVETGGARGANVLTF
CDR3 DNA: TGTGCCAGCAGCGTAGAAACAGGAGGGGCTCGAGGGGCCAACGTCCTGACTTTC
D gene: NA
V gene: TRBV9
J gene: TRBJ2-6
clone size: NA